This T cell receptor beta chain was recorded in a study of PD-L1 blockade in urothelial cancer. Study-wide findings and caveats: Below-median pretreatment blood TCR clonality predicted better survival.

Assay used: immunoSEQ multiplex PCR; TCRdb lists only in-frame clones, some missing. The table lists under 50,000 clones, approximately 85% of them singletons, with approximately 1.7% in the top ten. This CDR3 comprises 15 residues. V was pared by 7 bases and J by 4 bases, with 19 bases between. Per the germline V gene, CDR1 is LNHDA and CDR2 is SQIVND (reference sequence). In regard to this clone: Its target is unknown.

The time point: pretreatment peripheral blood. Diagnoses among patients were locally advanced or metastatic urothelial carcinoma. The receptor comes from a man aged 50 to 60 with urothelial cancer. This sequence joins TRBV19 and TRBJ1-2; D is undetermined. The sample was PBMCs, taken around atezolizumab (anti-PD-L1) treatment. CDR3: CASTQGRVESYGYTF. DNA of the CDR3: TGTGCCAGTACTCAAGGGAGAGTGGAGAGCTATGGCTACACCTTC.